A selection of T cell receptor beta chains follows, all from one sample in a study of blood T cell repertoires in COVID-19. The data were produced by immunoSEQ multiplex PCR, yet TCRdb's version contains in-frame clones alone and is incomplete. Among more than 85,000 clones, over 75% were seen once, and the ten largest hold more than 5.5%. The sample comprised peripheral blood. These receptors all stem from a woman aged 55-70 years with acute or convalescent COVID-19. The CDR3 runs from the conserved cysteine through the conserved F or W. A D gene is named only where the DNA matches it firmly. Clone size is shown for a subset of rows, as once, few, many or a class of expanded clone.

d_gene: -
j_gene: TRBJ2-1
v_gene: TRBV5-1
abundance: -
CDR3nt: TGCGCCAGCAGCCCAGGTGGGGGCTCCAATGAGCAGTTCTTC
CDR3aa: CASSPGGGSNEQFF

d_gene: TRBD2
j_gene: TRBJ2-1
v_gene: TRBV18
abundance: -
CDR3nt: TGTGCCAGCTCACCACCGAGAACTAGCGGAGGGGAGCAGTTCTTC
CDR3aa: CASSPPRTSGGEQFF

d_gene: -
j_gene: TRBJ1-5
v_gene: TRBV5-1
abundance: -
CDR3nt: TGCGCCAGCAGCCTGACCGGGGGGCACGAGCCCCAGCATTTT
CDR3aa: CASSLTGGHEPQHF

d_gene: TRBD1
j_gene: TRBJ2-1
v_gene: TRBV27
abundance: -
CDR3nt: TGTGCCAGCAGTTTATCCCGGGACAGGGTCGTTAGGGATGAGCAGTTCTTC
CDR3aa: CASSLSRDRVVRDEQFF

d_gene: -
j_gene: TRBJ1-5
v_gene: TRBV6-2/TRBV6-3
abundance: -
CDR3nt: TGTGCCAGCAGTTTCCAGGGGAATCAGCCCCAGCATTTT
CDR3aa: CASSFQGNQPQHF

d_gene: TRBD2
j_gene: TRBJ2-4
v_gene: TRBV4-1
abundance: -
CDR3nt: TGCGCCAGCAGCCAAGAAGGACTAGCGGCCCTAGCCAAAAACATTCAGTACTTC
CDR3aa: CASSQEGLAALAKNIQYF

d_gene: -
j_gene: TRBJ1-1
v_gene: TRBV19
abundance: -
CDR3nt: TGTGCCAGTAGTCCAAGACAGACTGAAGCTTTCTTT
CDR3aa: CASSPRQTEAFF

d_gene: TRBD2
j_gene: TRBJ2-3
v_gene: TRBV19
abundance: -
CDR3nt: TGTGCCAGTAGTATTGATTTAGCGGGAGGGCCAAGAGATACGCAGTATTTT
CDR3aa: CASSIDLAGGPRDTQYF

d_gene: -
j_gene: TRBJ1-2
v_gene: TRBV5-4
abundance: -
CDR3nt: TGTGCCAGCAGATCACAGGCGCTAAACTATGGCTACACCTTC
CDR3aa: CASRSQALNYGYTF

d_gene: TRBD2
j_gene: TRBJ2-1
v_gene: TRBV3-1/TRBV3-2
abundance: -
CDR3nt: TGTGCCAGCAGCCCCTTAAGAGCGGGAGGGCAGTTCTTC
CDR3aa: CASSPLRAGGQFF

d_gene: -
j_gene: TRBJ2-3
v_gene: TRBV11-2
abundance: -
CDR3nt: TGTGCCAGCAGCTTAGGGGTAGGTGGAGGAGATACGCAGTATTTT
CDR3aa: CASSLGVGGGDTQYF

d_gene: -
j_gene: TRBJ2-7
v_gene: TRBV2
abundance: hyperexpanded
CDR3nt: TGTGCCAGCAGTTTAGCTATTGGAGAGCAGTACTTC
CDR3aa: CASSLAIGEQYF

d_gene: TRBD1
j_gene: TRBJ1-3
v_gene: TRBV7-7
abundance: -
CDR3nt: TGTGCTAGCAGTGAAGGGACAGCTCAAGCGGGAAACACCATATATTTT
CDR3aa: CASSEGTAQAGNTIYF

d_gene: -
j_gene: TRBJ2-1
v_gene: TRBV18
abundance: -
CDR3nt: TGTGCCAGCTCAGAAGGGGCCAATGAGCAGTTCTTC
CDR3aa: CASSEGANEQFF

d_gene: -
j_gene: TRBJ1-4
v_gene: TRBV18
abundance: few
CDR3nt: TGTGCCAGCTCCAGGGAAGCGGGCGAAAAACTGTTTTTT
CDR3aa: CASSREAGEKLFF